This T cell receptor (beta chain) was sequenced for a study of blood T cell repertoires in COVID-19. As handled by the study authors: The assay estimated nucleated cells by amplifying reference gene primers. Only in-frame clones appear in the TCRdb table, and some are missing; sequencing was by immunoSEQ multiplex PCR. That table gives V, J and clone size, and the DNA gave D and trimming. The table includes about 400,000 clones, 88% detected once. This clone was detected only once. Trimming cost V 0 bases and J 7 bases, with 22 bases left between them. This CDR3 has 17 amino acids. Germline V gene data show CDR1 as SGHTA and CDR2 as FQGTGA.

The chain joins TRBV7-3 to TRBJ2-7, with no clear D. Specimen: PBMCs or T cells enriched from blood (not recorded which). The sequence was collected from a woman aged 25-40 years with acute COVID-19. CDR3 sequence (DNA): TGTGCCAGCAGCTTAACCGGAGCCTTTTCAGTGAGGCGGGAGCAGTACTTC. It encodes CASSLTGAFSVRREQYF. The variable domain in full, with the rest retrieved from reference TRBV7-3 and TRBJ2-7, is GAGVSQTPSNKVTEKGKYVELRCDPISGHTALYWYRQSLGQGPEFLIYFQGTGAADDSGLPNDRFFAVRPEGSVSTLKIQRTERGDSAVYLCASSLTGAFSVRREQYFGPGTRLTVT.